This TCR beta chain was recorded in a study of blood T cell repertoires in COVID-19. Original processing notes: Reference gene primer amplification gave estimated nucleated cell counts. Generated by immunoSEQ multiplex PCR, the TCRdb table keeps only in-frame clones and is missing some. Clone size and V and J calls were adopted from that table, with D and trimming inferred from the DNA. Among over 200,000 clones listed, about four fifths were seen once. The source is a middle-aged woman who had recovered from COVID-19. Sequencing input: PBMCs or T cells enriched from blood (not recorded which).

The CDR3 DNA follows: TGTGCCAGCAGTGAAGCGGCGGGACTAGCGGGAGTTGAGCAGTTCTTC. Encoded protein: CASSEAAGLAGVEQFF. V is TRBV6-1 and J is TRBJ2-1; 14 bases fit TRBD2. Unmatched junction bases numbered 4, after V lost 0 bases and J lost 9 bases. The germline CDR1 and CDR2 sequences are MNHNS and SASEGT. The CDR3 is 16 amino acids.